The 25 T cell receptor beta chains below all came from one sample that was sequenced in a study of blood T cells in healthy people across ages. The authors ran a second PCR of about 7 to 11 cycles using a sample-barcoded 5' primer and a J-beta primer mix. TCRdb re-analysed the 5' RACE reads in MiXCR, keeping a single row per CDR3 protein. The table records some 1.1 million distinct CDR3 sequences, 35% to 45% of them present only once. Specimen: blood. These receptors were obtained from a man younger than 30 in good health.

V gene TRBV6-2 or TRBV6-3 combines with J gene TRBJ1-1, with TRBD1 identical over 7 bases. Trimming took 2 bases from V and 3 from J; bases not matched to a gene: 12. Germline V gene data show CDR1 as MNHEY and CDR2 as SVGEGT. This CDR3 has 17 residues. Written as DNA, the CDR3 is TGTGCCAGCAGTTACCCAAAACCGGGACAGCGAGACACTGAAGCTTTCTTT. Translation: CASSYPKPGQRDTEAFF.

The V gene is TRBV4-1, the J gene TRBJ1-6; D is unclear. CDR3 length: 15 amino acids. Germline V gene lookup returns CDR1 MGHRA and CDR2 YSYEKL. V lost 0 bases and J 9 bases, leaving 12 bases between the germline ends. For the CDR3, the DNA is TGCGCCAGCAGCCAAGAGCTGGTCGTGAGTTCACCCCTCCACTTT. Translation: CASSQELVVSSPLHF.

The gene calls are TRBV7-2 and TRBJ2-3; the D is unclear. The CDR3 has 16 residues. Germline CDR1 reads SGHTA; CDR2 reads FQGNSA. The V gene lost 1 base and the J gene lost 5 bases, with 16 bases spanning the gap. CDR3 in DNA: TGTGCCAGCAGCTTAGGGTCACGTGAAGTCGGAGATACGCAGTATTTT. This gives the protein CASSLGSREVGDTQYF. The full variable domain, its missing parts supplied by reference TRBV7-2 and TRBJ2-3, is GAGVSQSPSNKVTEKGKDVELRCDPISGHTALYWYRQSLGQGLEFLIYFQGNSAPDKSGLPSDRFSAERTGGSVSTLTIQRTQQEDSAVYLCASSLGSREVGDTQYFGPGTRLTVL.

The CDR3 protein is CASSLEGQSNEQYF. The CDR3 DNA sequence: TGTGCCAGCAGCTTAGAAGGGCAGTCCAATGAGCAGTACTTC. The V gene is TRBV7-8, the J gene TRBJ2-7; D gene ambiguous. V lost 1 base, J lost 7 bases, and 14 bases lay in between. The germline CDR1 and CDR2 sequences are SGHVS and FQNEAQ. The CDR3 runs 14 residues.

This clonotype was seen repeatedly, ten times or more. The J gene is TRBJ2-3, the V gene TRBV27; D remains ambiguous. Germline V gene data show CDR1 as MNHEY and CDR2 as SMNVEV (reference sequence). V was trimmed by 7 bases and J by 2 bases, leaving 4 bases between them. The CDR3 totals 11 residues. CDR3 amino acids: CASTNTDTQYF. The CDR3, as DNA: TGTGCCAGCACTAACACAGATACGCAGTATTTT.

This clonotype was counted a few times. The junction and the germline gene differ at one end; a read error may be behind it. This rearrangement joins TRBV7-2 to TRBJ1-2; D is unclear. Germline assignment: CDR1 SGHTA and CDR2 FQGNSA. There are 15 residues in the CDR3. Here the CDR3 DNA reads TGTGCCAGCAGCTTAGGGCAGCCCTATGACTATTGCTACACCTTC. Protein sequence: CASSLGQPYDYCYTF.

This clonotype was observed many times. This chain joins TRBV20-1 and TRBJ2-3; 10 positions agree with TRBD2. The CDR3 sequence is 13 residues long. In germline, CDR1 is DFQATT, CDR2 SNEGSKA (reference sequence). With 5 bases clipped from V and 3 bases from J, the junction kept 2 bases outside the gene matches. Here the CDR3 reads CSAVSGGTDTQYF. CDR3 nucleotide sequence: TGCAGTGCTGTTAGCGGGGGGACAGATACGCAGTATTTT.

This clonotype was recorded a few times. The chain recombines TRBV6-1 with TRBJ2-7, with a possible D match to TRBD1 (5 bases). V shed 7 bases and J shed 1 base, with 14 bases lying between them. The CDR3 is 14 amino acids. Germline values: CDR1 MNHNS, CDR2 SASEGT. CDR3 nucleotides: TGTGCCAGCACCAGCATGACAGAATCCTACGAGCAGTACTTC. This translates into CASTSMTESYEQYF.

The chain is built from TRBV10-3 and TRBJ2-5, with D hard to call. The length of the CDR3 is 11 residues. V lost 10 bases, J lost 4 bases, and 10 bases lay in between. The germline V gene encodes CDR1 ENHRY and CDR2 SYGVKD. In DNA, the CDR3 is TGTGCCACCAGGTGGCTAGAGACCCAGTACTTC. Residues: CATRWLETQYF.

The table lists this clonotype with a few counts. The chain couples TRBV7-9 to TRBJ1-5; no firm D call. V shed 3 bases and J shed 7 bases, with 13 bases lying between them. The CDR3 is made up of 14 amino acids. Germline-derived CDR1 and CDR2 are SEHNR and FQNEAQ (reference sequence). The CDR3 spells CASSFAGIGQPQHF. In DNA form, the CDR3 reads TGTGCCAGCAGCTTCGCGGGGATTGGACAGCCCCAGCATTTT.

The chain recombines TRBV6-2 or TRBV6-3 with TRBJ2-2; D gene uncertain. CDR1 is MNHEY and CDR2 is SVGEGT in the germline V gene. This CDR3 comprises 13 residues. V was clipped by 5 bases and J by 4 bases, with 8 bases between them. This CDR3 reads CASSDTPTGELFF. DNA of the CDR3: TGTGCCAGCAGTGACACCCCCACCGGGGAGCTGTTTTTT.

V is TRBV7-3 and J is TRBJ2-5, with a tentative D call TRBD1 (5 bases). Germline CDR1 reads SGHTA; CDR2 reads FQGTGA. Trimming took 3 bases from V and 4 from J, leaving 15 bases between them. CDR3 length equals 15 residues. CDR3 DNA: TGTGCCAGCAGCTTGACCCATCAGGGTGGAGAGACCCAGTACTTC. This encodes CASSLTHQGGETQYF.

This rearrangement joins TRBV6-4 to TRBJ1-1; no firm D call. The CDR3 extends over 16 amino acids. Deletions cut 5 bases from V and 0 bases from J, with 16 bases between. Germline values: CDR1 MRHNA, CDR2 SNTAGT. The CDR3 coding sequence is TGTGCCAGCAGTCGGTCGGGCGGGAGCATGAACACTGAAGCTTTCTTT. Amino acids: CASSRSGGSMNTEAFF.

To note about this clonotype: At one end, the junction sequence differs from germline, possibly due to a read error. This chain connects TRBV3-1 to TRBJ2-7; D gene ambiguous. The germline V gene has CDR1 LGHDT and CDR2 YNNKEL (reference sequence). The CDR3 runs to 13 residues. Here the CDR3 reads CVSSARKIGEQYF. The CDR3 DNA is TGTGTCAGCAGCGCCCGGAAAATCGGTGAGCAGTACTTC.

The CDR3 DNA reads as TGTGCCAGCAGTGAAATGGGAAGTCCAAATAATTCACCCCTCCACTTT. The encoded protein is CASSEMGSPNNSPLHF. The chain recombines TRBV25-1 with TRBJ1-6; D is ambiguous. Germline V gives CDR1 MGHDK, CDR2 SYGVNS. CDR3 size: 16 residues. V was shortened by 2 bases and J by 5 bases, with 13 bases between the two germline ends.

This clonotype has just a few counts. The chain couples TRBV20-1 to TRBJ1-3; TRBD1 might be the D (5 bases). This CDR3 is built from 16 residues. Between the trimmed V and J ends, which lost 4 bases and 0 bases, there was a span of 16 bases. CDR1 and CDR2 (germline): DFQATT, SNEGSKA (reference sequence). The CDR3 is CSATTGLPYSGNTIYF. CDR3 bases: TGCAGTGCTACAACAGGCCTACCTTACTCTGGAAACACCATATATTTT.

This clonotype was counted at least ten times. This rearrangement joins TRBV5-6 to TRBJ2-3; D gene unclear. Trimming pared 4 bases from V and 4 bases from J, leaving 16 bases between. This CDR3 has 15 residues. Germline V CDR1 and CDR2: SGHDT, YYEEEE. The DNA of the CDR3 is TGTGCCAGCAGCCTGTGGCTCCTGTACTCAGATACGCAGTATTTT. It specifies CASSLWLLYSDTQYF.

This chain connects TRBV28 to TRBJ2-7; 11 bases align to TRBD2. This CDR3 is built from 14 residues. The germline V gene encodes CDR1 MDHEN and CDR2 SYDVKM. V was pared by 6 bases and J by 4 bases, with 5 bases of the junction left unmatched. CDR3 region: CASRLAGGTYEQYF. CDR3 DNA sequence: TGTGCCAGCAGGCTAGCGGGAGGTACATACGAGCAGTACTTC.

V gene TRBV4-1 combines with J gene TRBJ2-1; unclear D gene. Looked up from germline, CDR1 is MGHRA and CDR2 is YSYEKL. The V end was cut by 4 bases, the J end by 9 bases, with 16 bases between. The CDR3 spans 14 residues. The CDR3 loop is CASSLGPAAGEQFF. The CDR3 nucleotides are TGCGCCAGCAGCCTCGGGCCGGCCGCAGGTGAGCAGTTCTTC.

This clonotype was counted a few times. This chain uses TRBV12-3 or TRBV12-4 with TRBJ2-5, with 10 positions matching TRBD2. V shed 4 bases, J shed 0 bases, and the junction held 5 bases outside the gene matches. The CDR3 spans 16 residues. This chain's CDR3 is CASSSSSGGDQETQYF. CDR3 in DNA: TGTGCCAGCAGTTCCTCTAGCGGGGGAGACCAAGAGACCCAGTACTTC.

The chain uses TRBV7-9 and TRBJ1-4, with D tentatively TRBD1 (6 bases). V dropped 10 bases and J dropped 7 bases, with 16 bases sitting between them. CDR1 SEHNR and CDR2 FQNEAQ come from the germline V gene (reference sequence). The CDR3 spans 13 residues. The CDR3 here is CATQGLLGEKLFF. CDR3 coding DNA: TGTGCCACACAGGGTTTATTGGGTGAAAAACTGTTTTTT.

This clonotype has just one count. J is TRBJ1-1 and V is TRBV7-2; D uncertain. CDR1 SGHTA and CDR2 FQGNSA come from the germline V gene. V was shortened by 4 bases and J by 1 base, with 10 bases between the two germline ends. The CDR3 contains 14 residues. For the CDR3, the DNA is TGTGCCAGCAGCTGGAATGGAGAGAACACTGAAGCTTTCTTT. It specifies CASSWNGENTEAFF.

V is TRBV9 and J is TRBJ1-2, with 9 bases matching TRBD1. The CDR3 runs 16 residues. V dropped 4 bases and J dropped 6; count of bases not matched to a gene: 13. Germline lookup yields CDR1 SGDLS and CDR2 YYNGEE. CDR3 in DNA: TGTGCCAGCAGCCCTCGACAGGGGGTATCTCGCGATGGCTACACCTTC. It encodes CASSPRQGVSRDGYTF. The entire variable domain, with the rest obtained from reference TRBV9 and TRBJ1-2, is as follows: DSGVTQTPKHLITATGQRVTLRCSPRSGDLSVYWYQQSLDQGLQFLIQYYNGEERAKGNILERFSAQQFPDLHSELNLSSLELGDSALYFCASSPRQGVSRDGYTFGSGTRLTVV.

This chain joins TRBV6-5 and TRBJ2-5; TRBD2 matches at 13 bases. The J segment lost 1 base and the V segment lost 4 bases, leaving 3 bases of the junction unmatched. The CDR3 is 16 residues long. Germline loops: CDR1 MNHEY, CDR2 SVGAGI. The CDR3 region is CASSFGLAGAQETQYF. CDR3 DNA sequence: TGTGCCAGCAGTTTTGGACTAGCGGGAGCCCAAGAGACCCAGTACTTC.

The rearrangement uses TRBV7-2 and TRBJ1-2; D may be TRBD1 (5 bases). CDR1 SGHTA and CDR2 FQGNSA come from the germline V gene. The CDR3 is 16 residues long. Trimming removed 6 bases from V and 6 bases from J, with 23 bases in between. Here the CDR3 DNA reads TGTGCCAGCAGTCACGAGGGGTCCCGTATCGGGGATGGCTACACCTTC. Its protein product is CASSHEGSRIGDGYTF.